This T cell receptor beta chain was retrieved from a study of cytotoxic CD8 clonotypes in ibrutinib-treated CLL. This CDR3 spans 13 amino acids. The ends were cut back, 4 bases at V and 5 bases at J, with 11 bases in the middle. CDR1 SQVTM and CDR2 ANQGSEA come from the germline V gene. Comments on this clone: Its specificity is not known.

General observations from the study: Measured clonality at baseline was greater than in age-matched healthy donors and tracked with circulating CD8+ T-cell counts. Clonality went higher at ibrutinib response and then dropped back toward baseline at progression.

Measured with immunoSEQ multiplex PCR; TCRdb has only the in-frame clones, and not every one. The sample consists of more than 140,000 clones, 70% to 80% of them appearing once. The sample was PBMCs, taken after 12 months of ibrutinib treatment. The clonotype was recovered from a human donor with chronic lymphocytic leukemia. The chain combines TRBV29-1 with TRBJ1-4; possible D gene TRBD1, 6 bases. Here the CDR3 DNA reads TGCAGCGTTGTCGGACAGTTAAATGAAAAACTGTTTTTT. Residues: CSVVGQLNEKLFF. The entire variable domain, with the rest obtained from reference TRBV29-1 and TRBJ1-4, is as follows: SAVISQKPSRDICQRGTSLTIQCQVDSQVTMMFWYRQQPGQSLTLIATANQGSEATYESGFVIDKFPISRPNLTFSTLTVSNMSPEDSSIYLCSVVGQLNEKLFFGSGTQLSVL.